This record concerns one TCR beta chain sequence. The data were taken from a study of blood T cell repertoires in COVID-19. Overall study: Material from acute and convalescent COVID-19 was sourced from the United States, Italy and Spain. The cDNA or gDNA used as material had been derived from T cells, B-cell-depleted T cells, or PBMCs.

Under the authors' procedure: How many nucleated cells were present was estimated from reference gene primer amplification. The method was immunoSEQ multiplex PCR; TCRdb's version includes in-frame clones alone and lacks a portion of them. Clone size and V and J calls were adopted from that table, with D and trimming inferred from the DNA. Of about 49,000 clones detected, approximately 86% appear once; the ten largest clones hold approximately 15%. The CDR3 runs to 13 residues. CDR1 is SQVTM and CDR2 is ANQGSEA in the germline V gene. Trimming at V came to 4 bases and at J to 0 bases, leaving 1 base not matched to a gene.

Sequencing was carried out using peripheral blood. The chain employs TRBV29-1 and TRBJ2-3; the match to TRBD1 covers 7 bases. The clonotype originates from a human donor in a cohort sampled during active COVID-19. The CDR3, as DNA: TGCAGCGTTGCGGGACAGAGCACAGATACGCAGTATTTT. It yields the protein CSVAGQSTDTQYF.